This is a list of T cell receptor beta chains from one sample in a study of immune cell composition in non-small cell lung cancer. Method: immunoSEQ multiplex PCR; TCRdb's copy keeps in-frame clones and lacks some. The sample lists about 7,600 clones; 60% to 80% were seen once. The source material was lung tumor tissue. Every receptor here comes from a human donor with non-small cell lung cancer. Each CDR3 is given with its conserved first and last residue. The D gene is left open where the match is weak. Part of the rows lack a size; the others show once, few, many or a class for expanded clones.

>TRBV11-2|NA|NA|TRBJ1-1
CASSLGPVSEAFF
TGTGCCAGCAGCTTAGGTCCGGTTTCTGAAGCTTTCTTT
>TRBV18|NA|NA|TRBJ2-2
CASSETGELFF
TGTGCCAGCTCAGAGACCGGGGAGCTGTTTTTT
>TRBV5-4|NA|NA|TRBJ2-2
CASIEDSIPGELFF
TGTGCCAGCATCGAGGACTCAATTCCCGGGGAGCTGTTTTTT
>TRBV29-1|NA|NA|TRBJ1-2
CSVDDFRNGYTF
TGCAGCGTTGACGACTTTCGGAATGGCTACACCTTC
>TRBV7-2|TRBD1|few|TRBJ2-5
CASSARQGRGETQYF
TGTGCCAGCAGCGCCCGACAGGGGCGCGGGGAGACCCAGTACTTC
>TRBV5-1|NA|NA|TRBJ2-7
CASSFNSGNYEQYF
TGCGCCAGCAGCTTCAATTCAGGCAACTACGAGCAGTACTTC
>TRBV5-4|TRBD2|NA|TRBJ2-4
CASSTWGGSAKNIQYF
TGTGCCAGCAGCACCTGGGGGGGTAGTGCCAAAAACATTCAGTACTTC
>TRBV13|TRBD1|NA|TRBJ2-7
CASSFRQGPYEQYF
TGTGCCAGCAGCTTCCGACAGGGCCCCTACGAGCAGTACTTC
>TRBV11-2|NA|NA|TRBJ2-7
CASSPRAEAYEQYF
TGTGCCAGCAGCCCCAGGGCGGAAGCCTACGAGCAGTACTTC
>TRBV5-5|TRBD2|NA|TRBJ2-2
CASSSGLTTGELFF
TGTGCCAGCAGCTCGGGACTAACCACCGGGGAGCTGTTTTTT
>TRBV27|NA|NA|TRBJ1-6
CASSANLAGNSPLHF
TGTGCCAGCAGTGCCAACTTAGCAGGGAATTCACCCCTCCACTTT